The clone carrying this TCR beta chain was found a few times. Antigen: not known. Both 60 Vbeta primers and 13 Jbeta primers went into the PCR. Clones were read by immunoSEQ multiplex PCR, and TCRdb kept only the in-frame ones, dropping some. The sample holds about 40,000 clones, 66% seen once. The sample originates from a study of cytomegalovirus exposure and HLA in healthy donors. The study's findings and limits: What TCR beta sequences reportedly achieved was accurate prediction of HLA-A and HLA-B alleles in most subjects. Confirmation was obtained in vitro that a few CMV-associated chains are specific for CMV antigens. Later analysis showed most CMV-associated TCR beta chains appearing HLA-restricted.

Material: PBMCs. This TCR came from a man aged 45-65 years in good health and CMV-seropositive.

The CDR3 region has the DNA TGCGCCAGCAGCCAAGATCCTCCGGGACTAGCGTACGAGCAGTACTTC. Its protein is CASSQDPPGLAYEQYF. This chain links TRBV4-1 with TRBJ2-7; 10 nucleotides align to TRBD2. CDR1 and CDR2 (germline): MGHRA, YSYEKL. V shed 0 bases and J 4 bases; nucleotides not matched to a gene: 6. The CDR3 has 16 amino acids.